A selection of T cell receptor beta chains follows, all from one sample in a study. Libraries were prepared by immunoSEQ multiplex PCR; TCRdb keeps only in-frame clonotypes and omits some of them. The top ten hold under 4.5% of the sample, which has about 68,000 clones, 85% to 95% seen once. The sample was PBMCs. These receptors were collected from a man in his forties with rheumatoid arthritis. Each CDR3 is given with its conserved first and last residue. D genes are given only for firm matches. Not all rows give a size; the values are once, few, many and, for expanded clones, a class.

v_call	clone_size	d_call	j_call	cdr3_aa	cdr3_nt
TRBV29-1	-	TRBD1	TRBJ1-1	CSARQGDTEAFF	TGCAGCGCCAGACAGGGAGACACTGAAGCTTTCTTT
TRBV18	-	-	TRBJ1-2	CASSPISTDYYGYTF	TGTGCCAGCTCACCAATATCGACAGACTACTATGGCTACACCTTC
TRBV3-1/TRBV3-2	-	-	TRBJ2-7	CASSQDARVHEQYF	TGTGCCAGCAGCCAAGATGCCAGGGTCCACGAGCAGTACTTC
TRBV18	-	TRBD1	TRBJ2-5	CASSVGQGALQETQYF	TGTGCCAGCTCGGTCGGACAGGGGGCCCTCCAAGAGACCCAGTACTTC
TRBV21-1	-	-	TRBJ1-3	CASSIRQGSCGNTIYF	TGTGCCAGCAGCATCAGACAGGGCTCGTGTGGAAACACCATATATTTT
TRBV5-1	-	TRBD1	TRBJ2-7	CASSLARQGIYEQYF	TGCGCCAGCAGCTTGGCTCGACAGGGTATCTACGAGCAGTACTTC
TRBV25-1	-	-	TRBJ1-6	CASMGGVRDNSPLHF	TGTGCCAGCATGGGGGGGGTGCGGGATAATTCACCCCTCCACTTT
TRBV12-3/TRBV12-4	-	-	TRBJ1-1	CASSRTGRTEAFF	TGTGCCAGCAGTCGTACAGGGAGGACTGAAGCTTTCTTT
TRBV19	-	-	TRBJ2-1	CASSIGTYNEQFF	TGTGCCAGTAGTATAGGGACTTACAATGAGCAGTTCTTC
TRBV18	-	-	TRBJ1-5	CASSSGQNNQPQHF	TGTGCCAGCTCATCCGGACAGAACAATCAGCCCCAGCATTTT
TRBV28	-	-	TRBJ1-2	CASTGASFYGYTF	TGTGCCAGCACTGGGGCCTCTTTCTATGGCTACACCTTC
TRBV7-8	-	TRBD2	TRBJ2-1	CASSLLAGGDEQFF	TGTGCCAGCAGCTTACTAGCGGGAGGCGATGAGCAGTTCTTC
TRBV3-1/TRBV3-2	-	-	TRBJ1-5	CASSQGHGRQPQHF	TGTGCCAGCAGCCAAGGACATGGGAGGCAGCCCCAGCATTTT
TRBV7-8	once	TRBD1	TRBJ1-4	CASSPDRVNEKLFF	TGTGCCAGCAGCCCAGACAGGGTGAATGAAAAACTGTTTTTT
TRBV9	-	TRBD1	TRBJ1-1	CASSVAGGTVGRNTEAFF	TGTGCCAGCAGCGTAGCTGGGGGGACAGTCGGTAGGAACACTGAAGCTTTCTTT
TRBV20-1	-	TRBD2	TRBJ2-7	CSASRLAASREQYF	TGCAGTGCTAGTCGGCTAGCGGCTTCCCGCGAGCAGTACTTC
TRBV6-5	few	-	TRBJ1-1	CASSYSRGGLTEAFF	TGTGCCAGCAGTTACTCCAGGGGAGGTCTCACTGAAGCTTTCTTT
TRBV5-1	-	-	TRBJ2-5	CASSLDGGFQETQYF	TGCGCCAGCAGCTTGGACGGGGGATTCCAAGAGACCCAGTACTTC
TRBV6-5	few	-	TRBJ2-1	CASSYRDFYNEQFF	TGTGCCAGCAGTTACCGGGACTTCTACAATGAGCAGTTCTTC
TRBV6-5	-	TRBD1	TRBJ1-5	CASSPGQGFQPQHF	TGTGCCAGCAGCCCGGGACAGGGGTTTCAGCCCCAGCATTTT
TRBV12-3/TRBV12-4	once	-	TRBJ2-7	CASSLGVPYEQYF	TGTGCCAGCAGTTTAGGGGTCCCCTACGAGCAGTACTTC
TRBV5-1	-	-	TRBJ1-5	CASSLVPGGNQPQHF	TGCGCCAGCAGCTTGGTACCGGGTGGCAATCAGCCCCAGCATTTT
TRBV28	-	-	TRBJ1-1	CASRFWGAGTEAFF	TGTGCCAGCAGGTTCTGGGGGGCGGGCACTGAAGCTTTCTTT
TRBV2	-	-	TRBJ1-4	CASTGRRAGVNEKLFF	TGTGCCAGCACCGGCCGTAGGGCAGGCGTAAATGAAAAACTGTTTTTT
TRBV3-1/TRBV3-2	-	TRBD1	TRBJ1-2	CASSRTGGDGYTF	TGTGCCAGCAGCCGGACAGGTGGTGATGGCTACACCTTC
TRBV5-1	-	-	TRBJ2-2	CASSLFGPNTGELFF	TGCGCCAGCAGCTTGTTCGGGCCGAACACCGGGGAGCTGTTTTTT
TRBV5-1	-	-	TRBJ2-1	CASSLEGSTTYNEQFF	TGCGCCAGCAGCTTGGAAGGTTCGACAACTTACAATGAGCAGTTCTTC
TRBV19	-	TRBD1	TRBJ2-2	CASSTSGQKTGELFF	TGTGCCAGTAGTACCTCGGGACAGAAGACCGGGGAGCTGTTTTTT
TRBV5-1	-	-	TRBJ2-2	CASSLVGDGELFF	TGCGCCAGCAGCTTGGTTGGAGACGGGGAGCTGTTTTTT
TRBV5-1	-	-	TRBJ2-1	CASSRGGDGSYNEQFF	TGCGCCAGCAGCAGGGGGGGAGACGGCTCCTACAATGAGCAGTTCTTC
TRBV24-1	-	-	TRBJ2-6	CATSDSRGSSGANVLTF	TGTGCCACCAGTGATTCCCGGGGGAGCTCTGGGGCCAACGTCCTGACTTTC
TRBV6-1	-	-	TRBJ1-2	CASSESPLRGYTF	TGTGCCAGCAGTGAATCTCCGCTGAGGGGCTACACCTTC
TRBV3-1/TRBV3-2	-	-	TRBJ1-1	CASSQEYRKAFF	TGTGCCAGCAGCCAAGAATACAGAAAAGCTTTCTTT
TRBV6-2/TRBV6-3	-	-	TRBJ2-2	CASSYSTDTGELFF	TGTGCCAGCAGTTACTCGACCGACACCGGGGAGCTGTTTTTT
TRBV3-1/TRBV3-2	-	-	TRBJ2-7	CASSLRGAGEQYF	TGTGCCAGCAGCCTCAGGGGAGCGGGCGAGCAGTACTTC
TRBV4-1	-	TRBD1	TRBJ2-7	CASSQDSQAGQGTYEQYF	TGCGCCAGCAGCCAAGATTCGCAGGCAGGACAGGGCACCTACGAGCAGTACTTC
TRBV2	-	TRBD1	TRBJ2-3	CASRTLTGGADTQYF	TGTGCCAGCAGGACCCTGACAGGGGGGGCAGATACGCAGTATTTT
TRBV27	-	-	TRBJ2-7	CASSPHLGEQYF	TGTGCCAGCAGTCCCCATCTTGGCGAGCAGTACTTC
TRBV27	-	-	TRBJ1-1	CASGSLKGLNTEAFF	TGTGCCAGCGGTTCCCTTAAGGGGCTGAACACTGAAGCTTTCTTT
TRBV6-2/TRBV6-3	-	TRBD1	TRBJ1-6	CASSTDRGFYNSPLHF	TGTGCCAGCAGTACGGACAGGGGTTTCTATAATTCACCCCTCCACTTT
TRBV19	-	-	TRBJ2-2	CATHSGRNTGELFF	TGTGCAACGCATAGTGGGAGGAACACCGGGGAGCTGTTTTTT
TRBV6-5	-	-	TRBJ1-1	CASSYSGQLNTEAFF	TGTGCCAGCAGTTACTCGGGCCAGCTGAACACTGAAGCTTTCTTT
TRBV19	-	-	TRBJ1-5	CASTSLRAETAYNQPQHF	TGTGCCAGTACCTCCCTTAGAGCCGAGACCGCTTACAATCAGCCCCAGCATTTT
TRBV9	-	TRBD1	TRBJ2-7	CASSGGQGAREQYF	TGTGCCAGCAGCGGGGGACAGGGGGCGCGTGAGCAGTACTTC